This TCR beta chain was sequenced for a study of cytomegalovirus exposure and HLA in healthy donors. Overall study findings and caveats: Later analysis showed TCR association rates varying by HLA locus, highest for DRB1 and lowest for HLA-C. The authors excluded some V segments, including TRBV6-2 and TRBV6-3, as indistinguishable. The majority of CMV-associated TCR beta chains were reported as apparently HLA-restricted in a later analysis. Most observed TCR sequences were rare, whereas some public TCRs were detected in many donors.

Remarks on this clone: Its antigen is not known.

V was clipped by 3 bases and J by 8 bases; unmatched bases: 18. This CDR3 spans 18 amino acids. Germline V gene data show CDR1 as KGHSH and CDR2 as LQKENI. The PCR had 60 Vbeta and 13 Jbeta primers. Sequencing was performed with immunoSEQ multiplex PCR; in TCRdb, only in-frame clones are kept and a portion is missing. This table has 150,000 to 200,000 clones, about 75% appearing once. The specimen was PBMCs. The TCR originated in a woman in her forties or fifties in good health and CMV-seropositive. The chain recombines TRBV18 with TRBJ1-4; 7 bases line up with TRBD1. CDR3 coding DNA: TGTGCCAGCTCACCTCGACAGGGAAGTTCAACTAATCGGGAAAAACTGTTTTTT. It yields the protein CASSPRQGSSTNREKLFF. Based on the CDR3 plus reference TRBV18 and TRBJ1-4, the full variable domain is NAGVMQNPRHLVRRRGQEARLRCSPMKGHSHVYWYRQLPEEGLKFMVYLQKENIIDESGMPKERFSAEFPKEGPSILRIQQVVRGDSAAYFCASSPRQGSSTNREKLFFGSGTQLSVL.